This TCR beta chain is from a study of blood T cell repertoires in COVID-19. TCRdb's copy holds only in-frame clones and misses some; the assay was immunoSEQ multiplex PCR. Of about 330,000 clones detected, nearly 90% appear once; the ten largest clones hold approximately 5.4%. Researchers sorted participants into cohorts using their self-reported clinical history. About this clone itself: Other DNA sequences in this specimen translate into the identical CDR3.

There are 11 residues in the CDR3. V lost 4 bases and J lost 6, with 5 bases in between. Sample: PBMCs or T cells enriched from blood (not recorded which). The sequence came from a woman in her 30s who had recovered from COVID-19. This sequence joins TRBV12-3 or TRBV12-4 and TRBJ2-3, with D possibly matching TRBD1 (5 bases). Here the CDR3 DNA reads TGTGCCAGCAGTTCAGGGGATACGCAGTATTTT. Protein product: CASSSGDTQYF.